This TCR beta chain derives from a study of human versus mouse CDR3 diversity and MHC coevolution. Only in-frame clones appear in the TCRdb table, and some are missing; sequencing was by immunoSEQ multiplex PCR. The table records about 83,000 clones, under 95% of them present only once. The sample comprised naive CD4+ T cells from blood. As to subset: CD45RO-negative CD62L-positive naive CD4 T cells. The clonotype comes from a person aged 30-69 years in good health.

The CDR3 nucleotides read TGCGCCAGCAGTAACGGGGCAGATACGCAGTATTTT. Protein sequence: CASSNGADTQYF. The chain joins TRBV5-1 to TRBJ2-3; D might be TRBD2 (5 bases). Germline CDR1 and CDR2: SGHRS and YFSETQ. The CDR3 length is 12 residues. V gave up 5 bases and J gave up 4 bases, with 8 bases separating them. The full variable domain, rest sourced from reference TRBV5-1 and TRBJ2-3, is KAGVTQTPRYLIKTRGQQVTLSCSPISGHRSVSWYQQTPGQGLQFLFEYFSETQRNKGNFPGRFSGRQFSNSRSEMNVSTLELGDSALYLCASSNGADTQYFGPGTRLTVL.